These 29 T cell receptor beta chains were all obtained from the same sample, sequenced in a study of beta chain features in type 1 diabetes. The sequenced template was cDNA made from the entire isolated RNA. TCRdb's copy holds only in-frame clones and misses some; the assay was immunoSEQ multiplex PCR. The sample lists under 900,000 clones; 17% were seen once. Material: naive CD4+ T cells from blood. The receptor set was obtained from a woman aged 18-29 years in good health.

V and J are TRBV7-2 and TRBJ2-7, with 10 bases matching TRBD2. This CDR3 is built from 15 residues. The V gene's germline CDR1 is SGHTA and CDR2 FQGNSA. With V trimmed by 3 bases and J by 2 bases, 4 bases remained unmatched. The CDR3 protein is CASSFKAGGPYEQYF. In DNA, the CDR3 is TGTGCCAGCAGCTTTAAAGCGGGAGGGCCCTACGAGCAGTACTTC.

V and J are TRBV11-2 and TRBJ1-1, with 9 bases aligning to TRBD1. The CDR3 is made up of 15 amino acids. Germline assignment: CDR1 SGHAT and CDR2 FQNNGV. After removal of 4 bases from V and 6 bases from J, the junction contained 9 bases not matched to a gene. This CDR3 reads CASSSPGQGSAEAFF. As DNA, the CDR3 is TGTGCCAGCAGCTCCCCGGGACAGGGTTCCGCTGAAGCTTTCTTT. The entire variable domain, with the rest obtained from reference TRBV11-2 and TRBJ1-1, is as follows: EAGVAQSPRYKIIEKRQSVAFWCNPISGHATLYWYQQILGQGPKLLIQFQNNGVVDDSQLPKDRFSAERLKGVDSTLKIQPAKLEDSAVYLCASSSPGQGSAEAFFGQGTRLTVV.

The V gene is TRBV5-1, the J gene TRBJ2-5; D remains unclear. The CDR3 sequence is 15 residues long. Trimming removed 0 bases at V and 3 bases at J, with 12 bases between. Looked up from germline, CDR1 is SGHRS and CDR2 is YFSETQ. The CDR3 sequence is CASSLARSGKETQYF. CDR3 coding DNA: TGCGCCAGCAGCTTGGCAAGGTCAGGAAAAGAGACCCAGTACTTC. The full variable domain, with the rest looked up from reference TRBV5-1 and TRBJ2-5, is KAGVTQTPRYLIKTRGQQVTLSCSPISGHRSVSWYQQTPGQGLQFLFEYFSETQRNKGNFPGRFSGRQFSNSRSEMNVSTLELGDSALYLCASSLARSGKETQYFGPGTRLLVL.

The chain couples TRBV4-2 to TRBJ2-1, with D unclear. The V end lost 0 bases, the J end lost 8 bases, and 8 bases lay between the germline ends. From germline, CDR1 is LGHNA and CDR2 YNFKEQ. This CDR3 spans 13 amino acids. CDR3 amino acids: CASSQERWDEQFF. The CDR3 region has the DNA TGTGCCAGCAGCCAAGAGCGTTGGGATGAGCAGTTCTTC.

The V and J genes are TRBV7-2 and TRBJ2-1, with 10 bases that match TRBD2. Germline assignment: CDR1 SGHTA and CDR2 FQGNSA. The CDR3 length is 15 residues. V dropped 2 bases and J dropped 3; count of bases not matched to a gene: 1. The DNA of the CDR3 is TGTGCCAGCAGCTTACTAGCGGGGGACTACAATGAGCAGTTCTTC. It specifies CASSLLAGDYNEQFF.

The CDR3 protein is CASSQVRTQNTGELFF. The CDR3 DNA is TGCGCCAGCAGCCAAGTAAGGACACAGAACACCGGGGAGCTGTTTTTT. V and J are TRBV4-3 and TRBJ2-2; TRBD1 is a possible D gene (5 bases). Germline values: CDR1 LGHNA, CDR2 YSLEER. V lost 1 base, J lost 1 base, and 10 bases lay in between. CDR3 length equals 16 residues.

V usage is TRBV5-4 and J usage is TRBJ1-1, with TRBD1 as a possible D gene (6 bases). V was clipped by 4 bases and J by 1 base, with 11 bases between them. The CDR3 totals 14 residues. Germline CDR1 reads SGHNT; CDR2 reads YYREEE (reference sequence). The CDR3 DNA sequence: TGTGCCAGCAGCACGGACAGATCGAACACTGAAGCTTTCTTT. Protein: CASSTDRSNTEAFF.

The rearrangement uses TRBV19 and TRBJ2-1, with D possibly TRBD1 on 5 matching bases. The CDR3 sequence is 15 residues long. Trimming took 7 bases from V and 9 from J, leaving 22 bases between them. Per germline, CDR1 LNHDA and CDR2 SQIVND (reference sequence). CDR3 nucleotides: TGTGCCAGTACTCCCTCCGGCAGGGTTTGGGGTGAGCAGTTCTTC. The encoded protein is CASTPSGRVWGEQFF.

V usage is TRBV19 and J usage is TRBJ2-1; the match to TRBD1 covers 8 bases. Germline loops: CDR1 LNHDA, CDR2 SQIVND (reference sequence). The CDR3 sequence is 15 residues long. The V and J ends lost 6 bases and 3 bases, in that order; junction bases with no gene match: 7. The CDR3 DNA is TGTGCCAGTAGCATGGACAGGGCCGGCTACAATGAGCAGTTCTTC. As protein: CASSMDRAGYNEQFF.

The sample holds a few counts of this clone. The chain links TRBV7-2 to TRBJ2-2; tentatively, D is TRBD1 (6 bases). CDR1 is SGHTA, CDR2 FQGNSA, per germline. This CDR3 region has 15 residues. Trimming cost V 0 bases and J 4 bases, with 9 bases left between them. The CDR3 here is CASSLAQGLTGELFF. CDR3 coding DNA: TGTGCCAGCAGCTTAGCCCAGGGGCTCACCGGGGAGCTGTTTTTT.

This clone was seen a few times. This chain joins TRBV21-1 and TRBJ2-3; TRBD2, as called in the table, went unchecked against the DNA. TRBV21-1 is deemed a pseudogene. CDR3 length: 14 residues. This CDR3 is CASSRDYRTDTQYF. In DNA form, the CDR3 reads TGTGCCAGCAGTAGGGACTACCGCACAGATACGCAGTATTTT.

This clone appeared a few times. The chain carries TRBV15 and TRBJ2-7; D gene ambiguous. Per the germline V gene, CDR1 is LNHNV and CDR2 is YYDKDF (reference sequence). The CDR3 has 18 residues. Between the trimmed V and J ends, which lost 0 bases and 2 bases, there was a span of 20 bases. In DNA, the CDR3 is TGTGCCACCAGCAGAGAATTGGGATGGCCTCACTCAGCCTACGAGCAGTACTTC. Translating it yields CATSRELGWPHSAYEQYF. Drawing the rest from reference TRBV15 and TRBJ2-7, the complete variable domain is DAMVIQNPRYQVTQFGKPVTLSCSQTLNHNVMYWYQQKSSQAPKLLFHYYDKDFNNEADTPDNFQSRRPNTSFCFLDIRSPGLGDTAMYLCATSRELGWPHSAYEQYFGPGTRLTVT.

This clone showed up just a few times. The J gene is TRBJ2-1, the V gene TRBV4-2, with TRBD2 matching 7 bases. The CDR3 extends over 15 amino acids. Germline assignment: CDR1 LGHNA and CDR2 YNFKEQ. V trimming: 0 bases; J trimming: 6 bases; junction bases outside the gene matches: 5. The CDR3 is CASSQDGGVGNEQFF. Here the CDR3 DNA reads TGTGCCAGCAGCCAAGATGGGGGGGTCGGCAATGAGCAGTTCTTC.

This clone was seen more than once but under ten times. The DNA of the CDR3 is TGTGCCAGCAGCGGGACTAGCGGGTTCTACAATGAGCAGTTCTTC. It is translated as CASSGTSGFYNEQFF. The chain has TRBV2 and TRBJ2-1, with TRBD2 matching over 12 bases. Trimming took 6 bases from V and 3 from J; bases not matched to a gene: 3. CDR1 SNHLY and CDR2 FYNNEI come from the germline V gene. This CDR3 has 15 amino acids.

The genes are TRBV4-2 and TRBJ2-5; D not resolved. This CDR3 spans 16 amino acids. Germline values: CDR1 LGHNA, CDR2 YNFKEQ. V was clipped by 4 bases and J by 0 bases, with 15 bases between them. CDR3 sequence reads: CASSPGGIRYQETQYF. CDR3 nucleotide sequence: TGTGCCAGCAGCCCCGGCGGTATCCGGTACCAAGAGACCCAGTACTTC.

Only a few counts were recorded for this clone. The chain has TRBV28 and TRBJ1-1; unclear D gene. V was trimmed by 7 bases and J by 1 base, leaving 4 bases between them. The CDR3 totals 11 residues. Germline V gene data show CDR1 as MDHEN and CDR2 as SYDVKM. DNA of the CDR3: TGTGCCAGCATAGAGAACACTGAAGCTTTCTTT. Amino acids: CASIENTEAFF. The complete variable domain, with remaining parts taken from reference TRBV28 and TRBJ1-1, reads DVKVTQSSRYLVKRTGEKVFLECVQDMDHENMFWYRQDPGLGLRLIYFSYDVKMKEKGDIPEGYSVSREKKERFSLILESASTNQTSMYLCASIENTEAFFGQGTRLTVV.

This clone was detected a few times. J is TRBJ2-5 and V is TRBV18, with 9 bases lining up with TRBD2. Looked up from germline, CDR1 is KGHSH and CDR2 is LQKENI. Trimming cost V 5 bases and J 2 bases; bases outside gene matches: 3. The CDR3 sequence is 14 residues long. The CDR3 region is CASSNSGSQETQYF. The DNA of the CDR3 is TGTGCCAGCTCAAATAGCGGGAGTCAAGAGACCCAGTACTTC.

A few counts support this clone. The V and J genes are TRBV7-2 and TRBJ2-1, with a tentative D call TRBD2 (6 bases). The V end was cut by 8 bases, the J end by 8 bases, with 13 bases between. Germline CDR1 SGHTA, CDR2 FQGNSA. The CDR3 has 12 amino acids. CDR3 DNA sequence: TGTGCCAGCGGGGGAGGTTCACATGAGCAGTTCTTC. It yields the protein CASGGGSHEQFF. The whole variable domain, remainder taken from reference TRBV7-2 and TRBJ2-1, is GAGVSQSPSNKVTEKGKDVELRCDPISGHTALYWYRQSLGQGLEFLIYFQGNSAPDKSGLPSDRFSAERTGGSVSTLTIQRTQQEDSAVYLCASGGGSHEQFFGPGTRLTVL.

In regard to this clone: A clone one base away is much larger, so this may be a read error. This chain connects TRBV5-4 to TRBJ2-1; D is uncertain. CDR1 and CDR2 from the germline V gene are SGHNT and YYREEE (reference sequence). V lost 2 bases to trimming and J lost 9 bases, with 6 bases between them. The CDR3 extends over 11 amino acids. CDR3 nucleotides: TGTGCCAGCAGCTTAGTGGGTGAGCAGTTCTTC. It encodes CASSLVGEQFF.

The sample holds a few counts of this clone. The chain employs TRBV18 and TRBJ2-7; a possible D gene is TRBD2 (6 bases). The V end was cut by 2 bases, the J end by 2 bases, with 16 bases between. This CDR3 has 16 residues. CDR1 KGHSH and CDR2 LQKENI come from the germline V gene. CDR3 sequence: CASSPSRPLAPYEQYF. The DNA of the CDR3 is TGTGCCAGCTCACCATCGAGGCCCCTAGCGCCCTACGAGCAGTACTTC.

This clone turned up a few times. The chain links TRBV28 to TRBJ2-1, with D tentatively TRBD1 or TRBD2 (6 bases each). The CDR3 consists of 14 residues. CDR1 is MDHEN and CDR2 is SYDVKM in the germline V gene. V lost 4 bases and J lost 12, with 19 bases in between. CDR3 region: CASSSVMGGLRQFF. The DNA for the CDR3 is TGTGCCAGCAGTTCGGTTATGGGGGGCCTCAGGCAGTTCTTC.

This clone has more than one count but fewer than ten. The chain recombines TRBV7-6 with TRBJ2-7, with 10 bases matching TRBD1. Trimming cost V 3 bases and J 5 bases; bases outside gene matches: 1. The CDR3 sequence is 13 residues long. In germline, CDR1 is SGHVS, CDR2 FNYEAQ. CDR3 sequence reads: CASSLTGGHEQYF. CDR3 sequence (DNA): TGTGCCAGCAGCTTGACAGGGGGCCACGAGCAGTACTTC.

This clone showed up just a few times. J is TRBJ2-2 and V is TRBV14, with a weak D call TRBD1 (5 bases). Germline V gives CDR1 SGHDN, CDR2 FVKESK. The CDR3 has 15 amino acids. With 5 bases removed from V and 6 bases from J, the gap between germline ends came to 16 bases. The CDR3, as DNA: TGTGCCAGCAGCAAAAGGGCAGGGATCGCCGGGGAGCTGTTTTTT. Translation: CASSKRAGIAGELFF.

This clone was counted only a few times. The CDR3 protein is CASSPRAPQPQHF. CDR3 bases: TGTGCCAGCAGTCCCCGGGCCCCCCAGCCCCAGCATTTT. The genes are TRBV7-2 and TRBJ1-5; D remains ambiguous. The CDR3 totals 13 residues. CDR1 is SGHTA, CDR2 FQGNSA, per germline. V lost 6 bases and J 7 bases, leaving 13 bases between the germline ends.

The genes are TRBV14 and TRBJ2-1, with TRBD2 matching 11 bases. CDR1 is SGHDN, CDR2 FVKESK, per germline. The CDR3 is made up of 17 amino acids. V trimming: 4 bases; J trimming: 0 bases; junction bases outside the gene matches: 5. The CDR3: CASSRKGLADSYNEQFF. The DNA for the CDR3 is TGTGCCAGCAGCCGCAAGGGACTAGCGGACTCCTACAATGAGCAGTTCTTC.

A few counts support this clone. The V gene is TRBV25-1, the J gene TRBJ2-3, with no clear D. CDR3 length: 13 amino acids. With 5 bases removed from V and 2 bases from J, the gap between germline ends came to 8 bases. In germline, CDR1 is MGHDK, CDR2 SYGVNS. The CDR3 here is CASSLSNTDTQYF. CDR3 DNA sequence: TGTGCCAGCAGTCTTTCGAACACAGATACGCAGTATTTT. Full variable domain (remainder filled in from reference TRBV25-1 and TRBJ2-3): EADIYQTPRYLVIGTGKKITLECSQTMGHDKMYWYQQDPGMELHLIHYSYGVNSTEKGDLSSESTVSRIRTEHFPLTLESARPSHTSQYLCASSLSNTDTQYFGPGTRLTVL.

The J gene is TRBJ1-2, the V gene TRBV5-4; TRBD1 might be the D (5 bases). This CDR3 comprises 14 residues. Germline V lookup: CDR1 SGHNT, CDR2 YYREEE (reference sequence). Trimming cost V 3 bases and J 1 base, with 10 bases left between them. The CDR3 reads CASSSGPGNYGYTF. As DNA, the CDR3 is TGTGCCAGCAGCTCGGGACCGGGTAACTATGGCTACACCTTC. The entire variable domain, with the rest obtained from reference TRBV5-4 and TRBJ1-2, is as follows: ETGVTQSPTHLIKTRGQQVTLRCSSQSGHNTVSWYQQALGQGPQFIFQYYREEENGRGNFPPRFSGLQFPNYSSELNVNALELDDSALYLCASSSGPGNYGYTFGSGTRLTVV.

This clone was counted only a few times. This chain joins TRBV5-1 and TRBJ2-5; 10 positions match TRBD2. The end of the DNA fits TRBJ2-7 better, so the J call may be wrong. The germline V gene encodes CDR1 SGHRS and CDR2 YFSETQ. This CDR3 is 16 amino acids long. The CDR3: CASSPRTSGSSYEQYF. The DNA for the CDR3 is TGCGCCAGCAGCCCCAGGACTAGCGGAAGCTCCTACGAGCAGTACTTC.

This chain joins TRBV6-5 and TRBJ2-7; maybe TRBD1 (6 bases). V lost 7 bases and J lost 0, with 13 bases in between. The CDR3 has 14 amino acids. Per germline, CDR1 MNHEY and CDR2 SVGAGI. In DNA, the CDR3 is TGTGCCAGCATGCCTCAGGGGTACTCCTACGAGCAGTACTTC. Amino acid sequence: CASMPQGYSYEQYF.